The 12 T cell receptor beta chains given below trace back to one sample, sequenced in a study of blood T cells in healthy people across ages. A second about 6 to 11 cycle PCR used barcoded and J-beta primers. TCRdb fed the 5' RACE reads into MiXCR, producing one record per CDR3 protein. The profile shows about 1.4 million distinct CDR3 sequences, roughly 64% of them singletons. Sample: blood. These receptor sequences come from a man younger than 35 in good health.

The V and J genes are TRBV6-5 and TRBJ2-2; TRBD2 matches 12 bases. This CDR3 contains 15 residues. CDR1 is MNHEY, CDR2 SVGAGI, per germline. V was clipped by 6 bases and J by 3 bases; unmatched bases: 2. CDR3 sequence: CASRRLAGDTGELFF. Here the CDR3 DNA reads TGTGCCAGCAGAAGACTAGCGGGGGACACCGGGGAGCTGTTTTTT.

CDR3 region: CASSQESELGNQPQHF. The CDR3 DNA sequence: TGCGCCAGCAGCCAAGAATCGGAGTTGGGCAATCAGCCCCAGCATTTT. The chain has TRBV4-1 and TRBJ1-5; D gene unclear. V lost 0 bases, J lost 2 bases, and 11 bases lay in between. CDR3 length: 16 amino acids. Germline lookup yields CDR1 MGHRA and CDR2 YSYEKL.

The V and J genes are TRBV4-3 and TRBJ2-6; D perhaps matches TRBD2 (6 bases). Germline V lookup: CDR1 LGHNA, CDR2 YSLEER. Trimming shortened V by 0 bases and J by 1 base, and 16 bases separated the two germline ends. This CDR3 contains 19 residues. The CDR3 loop reads CASSQDGGGLWSGANVLTF. The CDR3 DNA is TGCGCCAGCAGCCAAGATGGTGGGGGGTTATGGTCTGGGGCCAACGTCCTGACTTTC.

This chain uses TRBV7-6 with TRBJ2-7, with TRBD2 matching 7 bases. The J segment lost 2 bases and the V segment lost 0 bases, leaving 4 bases of the junction unmatched. The CDR3 loop spans 15 amino acids. Germline lookup yields CDR1 SGHVS and CDR2 FNYEAQ. The CDR3 protein is CASSLAAGETYEQYF. CDR3 DNA sequence: TGTGCCAGCAGCTTAGCGGCGGGGGAAACCTACGAGCAGTACTTC.

The chain is built from TRBV20-1 and TRBJ2-3, with D perhaps TRBD1 or TRBD2 (5 bases each). The CDR3 is made up of 15 amino acids. The V gene lost 5 bases and the J gene lost 4 bases, with 19 bases spanning the gap. Germline values: CDR1 DFQATT, CDR2 SNEGSKA (reference sequence). CDR3 sequence: CSARDGLGVADTQYF. DNA of the CDR3: TGCAGTGCTCGGGACGGGTTGGGGGTAGCAGATACGCAGTATTTT.

The chain joins TRBV2 to TRBJ2-5; 9 nucleotides agree with TRBD1. Trimming took 7 bases from V and 11 from J; bases not matched to a gene: 11. CDR3 size: 13 residues. Germline CDR1 is SNHLY and CDR2 is FYNNEI. The chain's CDR3 is CASTQDRGNEQYF. Written as DNA, the CDR3 is TGTGCCAGCACGCAGGACAGGGGTAATGAGCAGTACTTC.

The chain links TRBV29-1 to TRBJ2-3, with D unclear. Germline values: CDR1 SQVTM, CDR2 ANQGSEA. The CDR3 is 14 amino acids. V was shortened by 3 bases and J by 2 bases, with 12 bases between the two germline ends. The CDR3 coding sequence is TGCAGCGTTGATGTACGCCAATTCACAGATACGCAGTATTTT. This codes for CSVDVRQFTDTQYF.

The rearrangement joins TRBV27 to TRBJ1-6; a possible D gene is TRBD1 (6 bases). Germline CDR1 reads MNHEY; CDR2 reads SMNVEV (reference sequence). Trimming took 10 bases from V and 4 from J, leaving 20 bases between them. The CDR3 is made up of 16 amino acids. DNA of the CDR3: TGTGCCAACCGGGACATCACTTCCCGTTATAATTCACCCCTCCACTTT. This sequence encodes CANRDITSRYNSPLHF.

The CDR3 protein is CASSFIQKMNTEAFF. The CDR3 DNA sequence: TGTGCCAGCAGCTTTATACAGAAGATGAACACTGAAGCTTTCTTT. This chain uses TRBV11-2 with TRBJ1-1; D remains ambiguous. The germline gives CDR1 SGHAT, CDR2 FQNNGV. The CDR3 has 15 residues. V was clipped by 3 bases and J by 0 bases, with 11 bases between them.

The table lists this clonotype with many counts. This rearrangement joins TRBV25-1 to TRBJ2-4; 8 bases are shared with TRBD2. The ends lost 2 bases at V and 3 bases at J; junction bases unmatched: 12. The CDR3 has 18 amino acids. Germline assignment: CDR1 MGHDK and CDR2 SYGVNS. In nucleotides, the CDR3 is TGTGCCAGCAGTGAAGGGCCTATATATCGGGGGGGCAAAAACATTCAGTACTTC. It yields the protein CASSEGPIYRGGKNIQYF.

The rearrangement uses TRBV28 and TRBJ2-3; 7 bases are shared with TRBD1. The CDR3 consists of 12 residues. Germline CDR1 and CDR2: MDHEN and SYDVKM. With 7 bases clipped from V and 6 bases from J, the junction kept 4 bases outside the gene matches. CDR3 in amino acids: CASTQDRDTQYF. In nucleotides, the CDR3 is TGTGCCAGCACTCAGGACAGGGATACGCAGTATTTT.

The rearrangement uses TRBV4-3 and TRBJ1-2; 7 bases fit TRBD1. This CDR3 region has 15 residues. Germline assignment: CDR1 LGHNA and CDR2 YSLEER. With 0 bases clipped from V and 5 bases from J, the junction kept 6 bases outside the gene matches. The CDR3 region has the DNA TGCGCCAGCAGCCAAGAGGGACAGAGCGTTTATGGCTACACCTTC. This gives the protein CASSQEGQSVYGYTF.